Sequencing of this TCR beta chain was carried out in a study of regulatory T cells in long-lasting Graves disease. In building TCR beta libraries, iRepertoire HTBI primers were used together with Arm-PCR of CDR3 regions. TCRdb redid the calling of the multiplex PCR reads with MiXCR, one entry per CDR3 protein. This table holds fewer than 650,000 distinct CDR3 sequences, 15% to 20% found once. The CDR3 is made up of 15 amino acids. Trimming cost V 1 base and J 2 bases, with 10 bases left between them. In germline, CDR1 is SGHAT, CDR2 FQDESV (reference sequence). The time point was: newly diagnosed GD, antithyroid drugs for less than 3 months. After RNA was extracted from PBMCs, the TCR library was made from it. This clonotype was seen many times. Its antigen is undetermined. Whole-study results and caveats: Favored gene segments in persistent disease were TRBV28, TRBJ1-2 and TRBJ2-5.

The data also belong to a second study, concerning T cells in Graves' hyperthyroidism and ophthalmopathy.

The chain has TRBV11-1 and TRBJ2-3; D perhaps matches TRBD2 (7 bases). Specimen: peripheral blood mononuclear cells (PBMCs), collected at new diagnosis, from a patient treated with antithyroid drugs. This clonotype was sampled from a woman aged 25 to 39 with Graves disease. The CDR3 is CASSLVGGPTDTQYF. In DNA form, the CDR3 reads TGTGCCAGCAGCTTAGTGGGGGGGCCCACAGATACGCAGTATTTT.